Below are 16 T cell receptor beta chains sequenced from a single sample in a study of blood T cells in healthy people across ages. Through a sample-barcoded 5' primer and a J-beta primer mix, a second PCR was run for roughly 6 to 11 cycles. TCRdb redid the calling of the 5' RACE reads with MiXCR, one entry per CDR3 protein. The repertoire holds fewer than 2,000,000 distinct CDR3 sequences, with about 39% as singletons. Sequences were obtained from blood. All receptors derive from a human donor in good health.

V usage is TRBV7-6 and J usage is TRBJ2-5; D not resolved. CDR1 SGHVS and CDR2 FNYEAQ come from the germline V gene. This CDR3 has 13 amino acids. V lost 5 bases to trimming and J lost 3 bases, with 10 bases between them. As DNA, the CDR3 is TGTGCCAGCAGCAAGAATCTAAAAGAGACCCAGTACTTC. Residues: CASSKNLKETQYF.

V is TRBV4-1 and J is TRBJ1-2; 8 nucleotides match TRBD1. The ends lost 0 bases at V and 4 bases at J; junction bases unmatched: 4. Germline V CDR1 and CDR2: MGHRA, YSYEKL. The CDR3 spans 15 residues. This CDR3 is CASSQDRGPTYGYTF. CDR3 coding DNA: TGCGCCAGCAGCCAAGACAGGGGGCCCACCTATGGCTACACCTTC.

The chain recombines TRBV29-1 with TRBJ2-4; no clear D. The CDR3 length is 13 residues. With 5 bases removed from V and 0 bases from J, the gap between germline ends came to 8 bases. Germline V lookup: CDR1 SQVTM, CDR2 ANQGSEA. The chain's CDR3 is CSVLQLAKNIQYF. CDR3 in DNA: TGCAGCGTTCTCCAGCTAGCCAAAAACATTCAGTACTTC.

This rearrangement joins TRBV6-5 to TRBJ2-2, with 8 nucleotides matching TRBD1. Losses at the gene ends were 6 bases for V and 1 base for J; bases not matched to a gene: 4. The CDR3 is 15 amino acids. CDR1 is MNHEY and CDR2 is SVGAGI in the germline V gene. The CDR3 DNA reads as TGTGCCAGCAGGAGGGGACAGGTGAACACCGGGGAGCTGTTTTTT. It translates to CASRRGQVNTGELFF.

In its sample, this clonotype was seen once. The rearrangement uses TRBV7-9 and TRBJ1-2; 10 nucleotides align to TRBD1. V gave up 5 bases and J gave up 10 bases; unmatched junction bases: 10. This CDR3 has 14 residues. Per the germline V gene, CDR1 is SEHNR and CDR2 is FQNEAQ (reference sequence). The CDR3: CASSPNDRGPDYTF. The CDR3 coding sequence is TGTGCCAGCAGCCCTAACGACAGGGGGCCTGACTACACCTTC.

The chain's CDR3 is CSVTSGPSETQYF. DNA of the CDR3: TGCAGCGTTACTAGCGGGCCGAGCGAGACCCAGTACTTC. The chain joins TRBV29-1 to TRBJ2-5, with 9 bases aligning to TRBD2. The CDR3 spans 13 residues. Germline values: CDR1 SQVTM, CDR2 ANQGSEA. J was trimmed by 5 bases and V by 5 bases; bases with no gene match: 6.

This clonotype was found a few times. This chain joins TRBV5-1 and TRBJ1-2; unclear D gene. Looked up from germline, CDR1 is SGHRS and CDR2 is YFSETQ. The CDR3 is made up of 14 amino acids. With 0 bases removed from V and 6 bases from J, the gap between germline ends came to 12 bases. CDR3 nucleotides: TGCGCCAGCAGCTTGGTTGTGAGAAGCCATGGCTACACCTTC. Translating it yields CASSLVVRSHGYTF.

This chain joins TRBV4-1 and TRBJ1-2; a possible D gene is TRBD1 (5 bases). This CDR3 has 16 residues. The V and J ends lost 4 bases and 3 bases respectively, with 18 bases between them. Germline V lookup: CDR1 MGHRA, CDR2 YSYEKL. CDR3 residues: CASSPIHEDSYYGYTF. In DNA, the CDR3 is TGCGCCAGCAGCCCCATCCACGAAGACAGCTACTATGGCTACACCTTC.

V is TRBV12-3 or TRBV12-4 and J is TRBJ1-2; 9 bases line up with TRBD1. With 10 bases clipped from V and 7 bases from J, the junction kept 16 bases outside the gene matches. The CDR3 covers 15 residues. The CDR3 DNA is TGTGCCACCATAAATTTTGGTACAGGGGGCTCTGGCTACACCTTC. Translated, it gives CATINFGTGGSGYTF.

The chain employs TRBV6-1 and TRBJ1-3; 7 nucleotides line up with TRBD1. The germline gives CDR1 MNHNS, CDR2 SASEGT. V trimming: 4 bases; J trimming: 0 bases; junction bases outside the gene matches: 6. The CDR3 loop spans 16 amino acids. As DNA, the CDR3 is TGTGCCAGCAGTGTTACAGGGGTTCTCTCTGGAAACACCATATATTTT. It encodes CASSVTGVLSGNTIYF.

A word on this clonotype: The germline gene is not matched at one end of the junction; a read error may be the cause. V gene TRBV2 combines with J gene TRBJ2-1, with TRBD2 matching 10 bases. The germline V gene has CDR1 SNHLY and CDR2 FYNNEI. CDR3 size: 14 residues. CDR3 loop: CASLTSGAYNGQFF. The CDR3 coding sequence is TGTGCCAGCCTTACTAGCGGGGCCTACAATGGGCAGTTCTTC.

This chain uses TRBV9 with TRBJ2-3; D may match TRBD1 or TRBD2 (5 bases each). CDR1 is SGDLS and CDR2 is YYNGEE in the germline V gene. The CDR3 sequence is 16 residues long. V was cut by 0 bases and J by 2 bases, with 13 bases left in between. The CDR3 nucleotides are TGTGCCAGCAGCGTAGGACCAGGGAGAACCACAGATACGCAGTATTTT. As protein: CASSVGPGRTTDTQYF.

The chain has TRBV20-1 and TRBJ2-5; TRBD2 aligns across 7 bases. Trimming took 5 bases from V and 3 from J; bases not matched to a gene: 9. This CDR3 is 14 amino acids long. In germline, CDR1 is DFQATT, CDR2 SNEGSKA (reference sequence). The CDR3 region is CSAGTGLTEETQYF. The DNA for the CDR3 is TGCAGTGCTGGGACGGGACTAACTGAAGAGACCCAGTACTTC.

This clonotype was observed once. The J gene is TRBJ2-5, the V gene TRBV29-1; tentative D call: TRBD1 (7 bases). Germline values: CDR1 SQVTM, CDR2 ANQGSEA. With 6 bases removed from V and 5 bases from J, the gap between germline ends came to 13 bases. The CDR3 loop spans 12 amino acids. The CDR3 DNA follows: TGCAGCGTATCGACAGGGAGGGAGACCCAGTACTTC. Protein: CSVSTGRETQYF.

The V gene is TRBV7-2, the J gene TRBJ1-5, with D possibly TRBD1 on 6 matching bases. CDR3 size: 13 residues. CDR1 is SGHTA, CDR2 FQGNSA, per germline. V dropped 8 bases and J dropped 9 bases, with 17 bases sitting between them. CDR3 sequence (DNA): TGTGCCAGCGGACCACAGGGTAATATGCCCCAGCATTTT. The encoded protein is CASGPQGNMPQHF.

The chain uses TRBV12-3 or TRBV12-4 and TRBJ2-6; D tentatively fits TRBD1 or TRBD2 (5 bases each). Trimming stripped 7 bases from V and 0 bases from J, with 19 bases between. The CDR3 loop spans 18 amino acids. The CDR3 DNA reads TGTGCCAGCAACCTAATAGGGGACCTACGCTCTGGGGCCAACGTCCTGACTTTC. It is translated as CASNLIGDLRSGANVLTF.